Following are 16 T cell receptor beta chains from one sample sequenced in a study of blood T cell repertoires in COVID-19. TCRdb's table, derived via immunoSEQ multiplex PCR, lists solely in-frame clones and lacks some. The sample has about 250,000 clones, approximately 84% seen once; the top ten hold 1.5% to 2%. The specimen sequenced was PBMCs or T cells enriched from blood (not recorded which). These receptor sequences come from a man aged 35 to 55 who had recovered from COVID-19.

The CDR3 here is CASQGLALYNEQFF. DNA for the CDR3: TGCGCCAGCCAGGGACTTGCCCTCTACAATGAGCAGTTCTTC. The chain combines TRBV5-1 with TRBJ2-1, with a tentative D call TRBD2 (6 bases). The CDR3 has 14 residues. V was trimmed by 7 bases and J by 3 bases, leaving 14 bases between them. Looked up from germline, CDR1 is SGHRS and CDR2 is YFSETQ.

J is TRBJ1-6 and V is TRBV9, with no clear D. Trimming removed 0 bases at V and 0 bases at J, with 7 bases between. This CDR3 spans 16 amino acids. Germline CDR1 and CDR2: SGDLS and YYNGEE. DNA of the CDR3: TGTGCCAGCAGCGTAGATATGTCCTCCTATAATTCACCCCTCCACTTT. Translating gives CASSVDMSSYNSPLHF.

The sample holds a few counts of this clone. The genes are TRBV5-1 and TRBJ2-3; D is unclear. This CDR3 has 14 residues. Germline V gene data show CDR1 as SGHRS and CDR2 as YFSETQ. V shed 0 bases and J shed 3 bases, with 8 bases lying between them. The CDR3 here is CASSLAPGTDTQYF. CDR3 DNA: TGCGCCAGCAGCTTGGCCCCCGGGACAGATACGCAGTATTTT.

The V gene is TRBV19, the J gene TRBJ2-5, with 9 positions matching TRBD2. The CDR3 is made up of 16 amino acids. CDR1 is LNHDA, CDR2 SQIVND, per germline (reference sequence). J lost 4 bases, V lost 2 bases, and 8 bases had no gene match. The CDR3 DNA reads TGTGCCAGTAGTATAAGGCTAGCGGGATTCTCAGAGACCCAGTACTTC. Its translation is CASSIRLAGFSETQYF.

J is TRBJ2-5 and V is TRBV7-6; tentatively, D is TRBD2 (7 bases). The CDR3 covers 15 residues. Trimming cost V 11 bases and J 4 bases, with 23 bases left between them. CDR1 and CDR2 from the germline V gene are SGHVS and FNYEAQ. As DNA, the CDR3 is TGTGCCGAACGGGGGGCGGGGAAGGGAGTAGAGACCCAGTACTTC. This gives the protein CAERGAGKGVETQYF.

V and J are TRBV4-1 and TRBJ1-5; no firm D call. Germline-derived CDR1 and CDR2 are MGHRA and YSYEKL. The CDR3 has 15 residues. Trimming stripped 5 bases from V and 1 base from J, with 12 bases between. In nucleotides, the CDR3 is TGCGCCAGCAGCTCGAGACCGGGGAGCAATCAGCCCCAGCATTTT. It specifies CASSSRPGSNQPQHF.

This clone occurred once. V gene TRBV7-7 combines with J gene TRBJ2-3; tentative D call: TRBD2 (5 bases). CDR3 length equals 16 residues. Germline V CDR1 and CDR2: SSHAT, FNYEAQ (reference sequence). V was clipped by 1 base and J by 0 bases, with 11 bases between them. The CDR3 nucleotides are TGTGCCAGCAGCTTAGGAACGGGATCCAGCACAGATACGCAGTATTTT. This gives the protein CASSLGTGSSTDTQYF.

The count of this clone is one. The J gene is TRBJ1-5, the V gene TRBV5-8; the match to TRBD1 covers 7 bases. The CDR3 contains 15 residues. Trimming at V came to 4 bases and at J to 0 bases, leaving 4 bases not matched to a gene. The germline V gene encodes CDR1 SGHTS and CDR2 YDEGEE. The CDR3 coding sequence is TGTGCCAGCAGCCCCGGACAGGATAGCAATCAGCCCCAGCATTTT. Translation: CASSPGQDSNQPQHF.

The rearrangement links TRBV5-4 to TRBJ2-7; 8 nucleotides match TRBD2. From germline, CDR1 is SGHNT and CDR2 YYREEE (reference sequence). The ends lost 4 bases at V and 3 bases at J; junction bases unmatched: 9. CDR3 size: 15 residues. CDR3 amino acids: CASSRILGTSYEQYF. DNA for the CDR3: TGTGCCAGCAGCCGGATTCTCGGGACTAGCTACGAGCAGTACTTC. Variable domain in full (rest from reference TRBV5-4 and TRBJ2-7): ETGVTQSPTHLIKTRGQQVTLRCSSQSGHNTVSWYQQALGQGPQFIFQYYREEENGRGNFPPRFSGLQFPNYSSELNVNALELDDSALYLCASSRILGTSYEQYFGPGTRLTVT.

This clone has a handful of counts. CDR3 amino acids: CASSPLRAGSSGNTIYF. The CDR3 DNA is TGTGCCAGCAGTCCCTTAAGGGCGGGGAGCTCTGGAAACACCATATATTTT. V and J are TRBV27 and TRBJ1-3; no firm D call. The CDR3 extends over 17 amino acids. Between the trimmed V and J ends, which lost 5 bases and 0 bases, there was a span of 17 bases. Germline V CDR1 and CDR2: MNHEY, SMNVEV (reference sequence).

This sequence joins TRBV6-2 or TRBV6-3 and TRBJ1-1, with 11 bases lining up with TRBD1. CDR1 and CDR2 from the germline V gene are MNHEY and SVGEGT. V was pared by 5 bases and J by 9 bases, with 11 bases of the junction left unmatched. The CDR3 length is 15 residues. The CDR3 region has the DNA TGTGCCAGCAGTACTCCCGGGACAGGGGGGAAGAAAGCTTTCTTT. Translation gives CASSTPGTGGKKAFF.

The chain has TRBV7-8 and TRBJ2-6; D is unresolved. Trimming took off 5 bases at V and 4 bases at J, with 15 bases between the two ends. CDR3 size: 16 residues. Germline values: CDR1 SGHVS, CDR2 FQNEAQ. CDR3 in DNA: TGTGCCAGCAGCCCTGCGGCCGTCGCGGGGGCCAACGTCCTGACTTTC. It is translated as CASSPAAVAGANVLTF.

The chain carries TRBV5-8 and TRBJ1-4; D remains ambiguous. This CDR3 spans 13 amino acids. Trimming took off 0 bases at V and 7 bases at J, with 7 bases between the two ends. Germline V gene sequence: CDR1 SGHTS, CDR2 YDEGEE. In nucleotides, the CDR3 is TGTGCCAGCAGCTTGGGAGGCACTGAAAAACTGTTTTTT. It specifies CASSLGGTEKLFF.

The V gene is TRBV28, the J gene TRBJ1-2; the match to TRBD1 covers 7 bases. The V gene's germline CDR1 is MDHEN and CDR2 SYDVKM. J was trimmed by 8 bases and V by 4 bases; bases with no gene match: 13. This CDR3 has 15 amino acids. The CDR3 region is CASSSDRVRLYGYTF. The CDR3 bases are TGTGCCAGCAGTTCCGACAGGGTACGCCTATACGGCTACACCTTC.

The chain is built from TRBV6-2 or TRBV6-3 and TRBJ2-7; 7 bases match TRBD2. The germline CDR1 and CDR2 sequences are MNHEY and SVGEGT. Unmatched junction bases numbered 8, after V lost 5 bases and J lost 1 base. The CDR3 has 15 residues. The CDR3 nucleotides are TGTGCCAGCAGTCCCATGAGCGGGGCGTCCTACGAGCAGTACTTC. Amino acids: CASSPMSGASYEQYF.

With regard to this clone: Distinct nucleotide sequences in the sample also encode this CDR3. This chain uses TRBV28 with TRBJ1-2; tentative D call: TRBD1 (6 bases). V was clipped by 5 bases and J by 4 bases, with 8 bases between them. Germline V gene sequence: CDR1 MDHEN, CDR2 SYDVKM. The CDR3 is 12 amino acids. The CDR3 nucleotides are TGTGCCAGCAGTCGAGGGGGCTATGGCTACACCTTC. Translated: CASSRGGYGYTF.